This paragraph covers one T cell receptor (beta chain) sequence. Its antigen is currently unknown. The sample is drawn from a study of cytomegalovirus exposure and HLA in healthy donors. Looking at the study overall: Genotyping showed roughly 76% of hundreds of donors falling in the Caucasian-associated ancestry cluster. Study-level results: It emerged from a later analysis that several of the most significant clusters appeared to be linked to common viral pathogens. An analysis was carried out later, and it reportedly showed fewer N-insertions in an Asian-associated ancestry cluster than the approximately 700-donor mean.

Germline V gene sequence: CDR1 SGHDN, CDR2 FVKESK. V was clipped by 1 base and J by 4 bases, with 13 bases between them. There are 15 residues in the CDR3. Vbeta (60) and Jbeta (13) primers were used in the PCR. Assay used: immunoSEQ multiplex PCR; TCRdb lists only in-frame clones, some missing. The sample lists more than 150,000 clones; 76% were seen once. This chain joins TRBV14 and TRBJ2-5; D gene ambiguous. Sequencing was carried out using PBMCs. The origin of this receptor is a woman younger than 45 in good health and CMV-seropositive. For the CDR3, the DNA is TGTGCCAGCAGCCAAGGGTTTTATGCCAGAGAGACCCAGTACTTC. It translates to CASSQGFYARETQYF.